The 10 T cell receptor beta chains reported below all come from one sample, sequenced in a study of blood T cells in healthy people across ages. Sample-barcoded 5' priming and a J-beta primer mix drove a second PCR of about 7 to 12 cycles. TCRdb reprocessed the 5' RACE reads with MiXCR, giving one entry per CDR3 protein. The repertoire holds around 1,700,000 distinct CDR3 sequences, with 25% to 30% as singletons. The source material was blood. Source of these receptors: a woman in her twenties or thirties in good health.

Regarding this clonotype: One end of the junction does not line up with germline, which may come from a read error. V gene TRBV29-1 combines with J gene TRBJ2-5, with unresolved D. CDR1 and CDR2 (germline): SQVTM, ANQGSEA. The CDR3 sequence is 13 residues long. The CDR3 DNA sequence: TGCAGCGTCCCCGAACCAGGTACTGAGACCCAGTGCTTC. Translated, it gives CSVPEPGTETQCF.

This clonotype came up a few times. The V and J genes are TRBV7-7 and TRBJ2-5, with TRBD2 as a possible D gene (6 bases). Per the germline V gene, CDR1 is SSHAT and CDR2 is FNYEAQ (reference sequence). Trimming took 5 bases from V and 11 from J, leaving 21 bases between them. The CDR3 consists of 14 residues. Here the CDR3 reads CASSRHRAPREQYF. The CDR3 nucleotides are TGTGCCAGCAGCCGACACCGGGCCCCTCGGGAGCAGTACTTC.

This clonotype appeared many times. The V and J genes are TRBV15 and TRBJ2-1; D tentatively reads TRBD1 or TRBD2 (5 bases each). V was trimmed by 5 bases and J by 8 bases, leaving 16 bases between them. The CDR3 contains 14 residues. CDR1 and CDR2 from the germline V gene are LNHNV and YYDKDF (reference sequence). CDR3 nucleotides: TGTGCCACCAGCTATTTGGTCGGGGACGATGAGCAGTTCTTC. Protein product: CATSYLVGDDEQFF.

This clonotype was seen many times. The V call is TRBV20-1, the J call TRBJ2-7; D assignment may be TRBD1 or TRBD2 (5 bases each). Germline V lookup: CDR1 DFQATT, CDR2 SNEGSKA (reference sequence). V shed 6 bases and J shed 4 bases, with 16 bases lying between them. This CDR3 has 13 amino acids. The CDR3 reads CSAGDPGAYEQYF. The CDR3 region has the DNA TGCAGTGCCGGGGACCCTGGGGCGTACGAGCAGTACTTC.

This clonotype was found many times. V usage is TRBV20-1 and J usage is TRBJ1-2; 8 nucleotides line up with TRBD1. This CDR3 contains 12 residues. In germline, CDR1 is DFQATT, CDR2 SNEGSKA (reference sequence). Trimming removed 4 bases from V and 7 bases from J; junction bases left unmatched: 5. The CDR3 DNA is TGCAGTGCTAAGGACAGGGAGGTTGGCTACACCTTC. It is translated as CSAKDREVGYTF.

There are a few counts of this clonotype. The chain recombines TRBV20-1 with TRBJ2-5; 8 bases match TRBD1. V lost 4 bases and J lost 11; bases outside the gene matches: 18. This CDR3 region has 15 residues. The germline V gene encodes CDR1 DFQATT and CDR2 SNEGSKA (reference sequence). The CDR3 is CSATSAGGLDNEQYF. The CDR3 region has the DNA TGCAGTGCTACTTCCGCAGGGGGCTTAGATAATGAGCAGTACTTC.

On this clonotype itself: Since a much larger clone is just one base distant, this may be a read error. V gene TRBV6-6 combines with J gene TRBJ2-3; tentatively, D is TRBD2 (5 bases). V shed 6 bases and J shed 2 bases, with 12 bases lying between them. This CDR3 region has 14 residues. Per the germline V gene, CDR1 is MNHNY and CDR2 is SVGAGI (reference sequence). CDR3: CASREEGNTDTQYF. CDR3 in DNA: TGTGCCAGCAGGGAAGAGGGAAACACAGATACGCAGTATTTT.

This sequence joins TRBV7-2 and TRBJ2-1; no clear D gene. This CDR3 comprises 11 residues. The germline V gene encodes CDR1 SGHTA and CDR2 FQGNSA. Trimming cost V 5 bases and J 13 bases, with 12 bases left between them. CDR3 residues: CASSPELAQFF. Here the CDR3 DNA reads TGTGCCAGCAGCCCGGAGCTTGCACAGTTCTTC.

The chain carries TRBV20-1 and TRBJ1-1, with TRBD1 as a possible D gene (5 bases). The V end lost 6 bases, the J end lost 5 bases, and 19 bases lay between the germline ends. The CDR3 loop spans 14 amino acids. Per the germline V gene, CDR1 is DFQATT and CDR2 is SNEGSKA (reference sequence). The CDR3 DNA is TGCAGTGCCCCAGAGGAAGGGGTTGGAACTGAAGCTTTCTTT. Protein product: CSAPEEGVGTEAFF.

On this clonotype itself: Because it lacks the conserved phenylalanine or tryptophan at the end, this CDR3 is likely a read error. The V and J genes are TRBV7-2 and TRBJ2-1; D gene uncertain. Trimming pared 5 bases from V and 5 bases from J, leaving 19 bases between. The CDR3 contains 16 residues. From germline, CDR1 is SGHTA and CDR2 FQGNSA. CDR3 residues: CASSEGGSLPNNEQFL. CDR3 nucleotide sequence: TGTGCCAGCAGCGAAGGCGGTAGCCTCCCCAACAATGAGCAGTTCTTA.